These 7 T cell receptor beta chains came from one sample sequenced in a study of tumor-infiltrating lymphocytes in primary liver carcinoma. Unsorted whole blood supplied the blood RNA, and germline DNA was isolated too. TCR beta cDNA came from about 500 ng total RNA, primed with a constant-region primer. Researchers made the TCR beta libraries by running three nested multiplex PCR rounds with slightly modified ARM-PCR. The first two PCR rounds used TRBV1-TRBV30 primers with a Cbeta primer, roughly 10 cycles each. From the multiplex PCR reads, TCRdb called clonotypes with MiXCR, one entry per CDR3 protein. The sample yields around 330,000 distinct CDR3 sequences, around three fifths seen once. The sample was peripheral blood. These TCRs come from a woman in her 30s with primary liver carcinoma and hepatitis B virus infection.

To note about this clonotype: This may stem from a read error, because a much larger clone lies one nucleotide away. The chain combines TRBV6-5 with TRBJ2-3; 9 positions match TRBD2. Losses at the gene ends were 4 bases for V and 0 bases for J; bases not matched to a gene: 11. This CDR3 region has 18 residues. Germline lookup yields CDR1 MNHEY and CDR2 SVGAGI. The CDR3 is CASSSSSYTSGSTDTQYF. The CDR3 coding sequence is TGTGCCAGCAGTTCGTCTTCCTATACTAGCGGGAGCACAGATACGCAGTATTTT.

Points on this clonotype: A read error may be the cause here, since a much bigger clone is one base away. The V and J genes are TRBV12-3 or TRBV12-4 and TRBJ2-5; D might be TRBD2 (5 bases). This CDR3 has 17 amino acids. CDR3 coding DNA: TGTGCCAGCAGTTTAAGGACTTGGCAAGCAAAGCAAGAGACCCAGCACTTC. This encodes CASSLRTWQAKQETQHF.

The genes are TRBV7-6 and TRBJ2-1; 7 bases line up with TRBD1. Germline V gene lookup returns CDR1 SGHVS and CDR2 FNYEAQ. V gave up 4 bases and J gave up 5 bases; unmatched junction bases: 2. CDR3 length equals 13 residues. The CDR3 DNA is TGTGCCAGCAGCTGGGGACAGAACAATGAGCAGTTCTTC. Its translation is CASSWGQNNEQFF.

This clonotype was recorded a few times. This chain links TRBV10-3 with TRBJ2-1, with TRBD2 matching 7 bases. Germline V lookup: CDR1 ENHRY, CDR2 SYGVKD. The CDR3 covers 15 residues. After removal of 5 bases from V and 7 bases from J, the junction contained 11 bases not matched to a gene. The CDR3 sequence: CAISSGRELGNEQFF. DNA for the CDR3: TGTGCCATCAGTAGCGGGCGGGAGCTAGGGAATGAGCAGTTCTTC.

Worth noting for this clonotype: At one end the junction does not follow the germline gene, possibly because of a read error. The chain recombines TRBV28 with TRBJ2-5; possibly TRBD2 for D (6 bases). In germline, CDR1 is MDHEN, CDR2 SYDVKM. The CDR3 length is 14 residues. CDR3 amino acids: CAGRTGLKGKTQYF. For the CDR3, the DNA is TGTGCCGGCAGGACGGGACTTAAAGGGAAGACCCAGTACTTC.

About this clonotype: The germline gene is not matched at one end of the junction; a read error may be the cause. The V gene is TRBV11-2, the J gene TRBJ2-5; D assignment may be TRBD1 or TRBD2 (5 bases each). Per the germline V gene, CDR1 is SGHAT and CDR2 is FQNNGV. The CDR3 loop spans 17 amino acids. The DNA of the CDR3 is TGTGCCAGCAGTCCTCCCGGGACGCAGGTGTGGAAAGAGACCCAATACTTC. Its translation is CASSPPGTQVWKETQYF.

Note on this clonotype: A read error may be the cause here, since a much bigger clone is one base away. The chain is built from TRBV12-5 and TRBJ2-5; 11 nucleotides line up with TRBD2. Per the germline V gene, CDR1 is LGHNT and CDR2 is FRNRAP. The CDR3 has 17 amino acids. The CDR3 region has the DNA TGTGCTGGTGGTTTATCCGTCCTAGCGGGAGGAAAAGAGACCCAGTACTTC. It codes for CAGGLSVLAGGKETQYF.